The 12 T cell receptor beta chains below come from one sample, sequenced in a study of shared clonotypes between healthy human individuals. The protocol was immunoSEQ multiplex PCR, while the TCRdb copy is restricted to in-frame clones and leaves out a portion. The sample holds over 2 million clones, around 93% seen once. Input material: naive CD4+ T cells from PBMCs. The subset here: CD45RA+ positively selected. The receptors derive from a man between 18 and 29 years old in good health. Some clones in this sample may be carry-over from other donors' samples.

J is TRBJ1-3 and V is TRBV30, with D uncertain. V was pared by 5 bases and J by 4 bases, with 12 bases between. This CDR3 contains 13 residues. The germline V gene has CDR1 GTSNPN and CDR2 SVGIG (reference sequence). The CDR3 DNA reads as TGTGCCTGGGCGGGCAATTCGGGAAACACCATATATTTT. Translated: CAWAGNSGNTIYF. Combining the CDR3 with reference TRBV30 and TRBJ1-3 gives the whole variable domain SQTIHQWPATLVQPVGSPLSLECTVEGTSNPNLYWYRQAAGRGLQLLFYSVGIGQISSEVPQNLSASRPQDRQFILSSKKLLLSDSGFYLCAWAGNSGNTIYFGEGSWLTVV.

CDR3 sequence reads: CASSPGMVAASTDTQYF. The CDR3 nucleotides read TGTGCCAGCAGTCCTGGGATGGTAGCGGCTAGCACAGATACGCAGTATTTT. The rearrangement joins TRBV2 to TRBJ2-3, with a tentative D call TRBD2 (6 bases). Trimming removed 5 bases at V and 0 bases at J, with 18 bases between. The CDR3 consists of 17 residues. Germline CDR1 reads SNHLY; CDR2 reads FYNNEI.

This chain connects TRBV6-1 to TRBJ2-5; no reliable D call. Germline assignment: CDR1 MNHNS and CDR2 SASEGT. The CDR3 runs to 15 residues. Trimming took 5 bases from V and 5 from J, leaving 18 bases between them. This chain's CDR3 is CASSFPARVGETQYF. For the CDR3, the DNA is TGTGCCAGCAGTTTCCCGGCAAGGGTGGGGGAGACCCAGTACTTC.

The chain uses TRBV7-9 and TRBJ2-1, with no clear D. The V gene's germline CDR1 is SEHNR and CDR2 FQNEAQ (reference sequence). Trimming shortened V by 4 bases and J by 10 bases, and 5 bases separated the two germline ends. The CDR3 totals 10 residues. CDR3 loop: CASSSLEQFF. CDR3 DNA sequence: TGTGCCAGCAGCTCTCTAGAGCAGTTCTTC.

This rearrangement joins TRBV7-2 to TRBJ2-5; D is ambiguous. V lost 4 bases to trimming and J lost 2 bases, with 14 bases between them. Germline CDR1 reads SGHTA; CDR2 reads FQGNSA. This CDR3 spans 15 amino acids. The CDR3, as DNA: TGTGCCAGCAGCTCCACCCCCCTGGAGCAAGAGACCCAGTACTTC. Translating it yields CASSSTPLEQETQYF.

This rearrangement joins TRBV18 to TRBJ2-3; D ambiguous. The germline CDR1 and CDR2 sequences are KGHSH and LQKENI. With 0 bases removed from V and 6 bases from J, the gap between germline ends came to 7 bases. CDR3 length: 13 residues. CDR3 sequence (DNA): TGTGCCAGCTCACCACCAGAGTTGGATACGCAGTATTTT. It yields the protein CASSPPELDTQYF.

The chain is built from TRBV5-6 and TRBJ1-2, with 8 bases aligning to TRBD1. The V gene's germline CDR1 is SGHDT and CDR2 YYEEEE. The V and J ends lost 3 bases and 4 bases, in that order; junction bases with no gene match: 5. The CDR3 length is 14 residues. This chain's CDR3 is CASSSGQGAYGYTF. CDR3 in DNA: TGTGCCAGCAGCTCCGGACAGGGTGCCTATGGCTACACCTTC. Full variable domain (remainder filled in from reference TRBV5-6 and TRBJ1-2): DAGVTQSPTHLIKTRGQQVTLRCSPKSGHDTVSWYQQALGQGPQFIFQYYEEEERQRGNFPDRFSGHQFPNYSSELNVNALLLGDSALYLCASSSGQGAYGYTFGSGTRLTVV.

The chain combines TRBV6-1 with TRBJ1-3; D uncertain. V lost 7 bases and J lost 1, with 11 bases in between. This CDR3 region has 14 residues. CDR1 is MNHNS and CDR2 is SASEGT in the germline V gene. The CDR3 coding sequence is TGTGCCAGCATCACCGGAAGGTCTGGAAACACCATATATTTT. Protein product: CASITGRSGNTIYF.

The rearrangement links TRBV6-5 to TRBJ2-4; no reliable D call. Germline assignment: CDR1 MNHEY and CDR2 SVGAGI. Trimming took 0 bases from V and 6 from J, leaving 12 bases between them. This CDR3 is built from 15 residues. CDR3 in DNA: TGTGCCAGCAGTTACTCCCTAGGTAGCAGAAACATTCAGTACTTC. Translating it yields CASSYSLGSRNIQYF.

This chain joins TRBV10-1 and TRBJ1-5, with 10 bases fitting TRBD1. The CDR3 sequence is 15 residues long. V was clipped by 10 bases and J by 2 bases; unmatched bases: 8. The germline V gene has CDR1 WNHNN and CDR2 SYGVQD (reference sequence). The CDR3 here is CATPPGTGGNQPQHF. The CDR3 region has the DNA TGCGCCACCCCCCCCGGGACAGGGGGCAATCAGCCCCAGCATTTT.

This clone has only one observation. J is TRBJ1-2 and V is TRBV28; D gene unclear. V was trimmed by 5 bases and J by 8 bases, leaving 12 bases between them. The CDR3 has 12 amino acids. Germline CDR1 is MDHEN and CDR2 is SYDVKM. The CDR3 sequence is CASSNRGTGYTF. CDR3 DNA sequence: TGTGCCAGCAGTAACCGGGGAACAGGCTACACCTTC.

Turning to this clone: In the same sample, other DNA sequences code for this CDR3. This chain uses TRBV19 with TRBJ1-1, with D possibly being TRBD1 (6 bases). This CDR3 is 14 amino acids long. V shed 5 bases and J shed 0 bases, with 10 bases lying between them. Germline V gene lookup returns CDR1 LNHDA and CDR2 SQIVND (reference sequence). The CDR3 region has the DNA TGTGCCAGTAGTCCACGGACAGTGAACACTGAAGCTTTCTTT. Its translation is CASSPRTVNTEAFF. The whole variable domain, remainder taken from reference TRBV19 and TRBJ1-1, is DGGITQSPKYLFRKEGQNVTLSCEQNLNHDAMYWYRQDPGQGLRLIYYSQIVNDFQKGDIAEGYSVSREKKESFPLTVTSAQKNPTAFYLCASSPRTVNTEAFFGQGTRLTVV.